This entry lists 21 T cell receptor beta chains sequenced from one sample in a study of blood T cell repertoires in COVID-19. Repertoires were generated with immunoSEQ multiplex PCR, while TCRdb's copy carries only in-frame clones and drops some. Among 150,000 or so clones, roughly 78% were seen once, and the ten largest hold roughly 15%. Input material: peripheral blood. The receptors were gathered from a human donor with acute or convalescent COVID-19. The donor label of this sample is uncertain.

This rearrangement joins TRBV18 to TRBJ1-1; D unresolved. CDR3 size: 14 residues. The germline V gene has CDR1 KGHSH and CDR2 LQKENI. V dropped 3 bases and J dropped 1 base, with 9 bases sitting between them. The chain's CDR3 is CASSPRVANTEAFF. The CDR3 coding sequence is TGTGCCAGCTCACCGCGTGTTGCGAACACTGAAGCTTTCTTT.

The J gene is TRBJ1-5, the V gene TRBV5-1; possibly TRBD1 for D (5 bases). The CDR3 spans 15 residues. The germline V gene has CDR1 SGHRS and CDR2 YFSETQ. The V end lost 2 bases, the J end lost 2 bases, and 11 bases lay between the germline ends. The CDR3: CASSLSGRGNQPQHF. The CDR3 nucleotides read TGCGCCAGCAGCTTATCAGGCAGGGGCAATCAGCCCCAGCATTTT.

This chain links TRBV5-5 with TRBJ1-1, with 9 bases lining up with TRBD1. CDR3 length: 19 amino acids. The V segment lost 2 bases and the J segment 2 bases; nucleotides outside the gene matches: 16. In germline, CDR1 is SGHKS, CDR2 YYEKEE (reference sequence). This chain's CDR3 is CASSLGWSWDRERNTEAFF. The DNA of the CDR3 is TGTGCCAGCAGCTTAGGGTGGAGTTGGGACAGGGAACGAAACACTGAAGCTTTCTTT.

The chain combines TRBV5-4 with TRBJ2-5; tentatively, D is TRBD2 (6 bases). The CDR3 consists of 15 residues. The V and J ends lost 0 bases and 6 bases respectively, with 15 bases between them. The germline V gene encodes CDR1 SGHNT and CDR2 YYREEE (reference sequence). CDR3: CASSLGGEGPKTQYF. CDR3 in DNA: TGTGCCAGCAGCTTGGGGGGGGAAGGGCCGAAGACCCAGTACTTC.

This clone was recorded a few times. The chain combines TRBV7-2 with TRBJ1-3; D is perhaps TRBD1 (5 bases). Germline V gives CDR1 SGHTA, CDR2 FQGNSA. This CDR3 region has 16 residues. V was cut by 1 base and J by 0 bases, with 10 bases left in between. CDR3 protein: CASSLVGGNSGNTIYF. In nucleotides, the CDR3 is TGTGCCAGCAGCTTAGTGGGGGGGAACTCTGGAAACACCATATATTTT.

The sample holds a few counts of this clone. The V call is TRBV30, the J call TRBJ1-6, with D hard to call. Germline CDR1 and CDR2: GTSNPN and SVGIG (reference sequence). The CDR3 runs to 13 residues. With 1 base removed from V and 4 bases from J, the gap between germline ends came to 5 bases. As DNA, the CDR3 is TGTGCCTGGAGTGACAAGTATAATTCACCCCTCCACTTT. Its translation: CAWSDKYNSPLHF.

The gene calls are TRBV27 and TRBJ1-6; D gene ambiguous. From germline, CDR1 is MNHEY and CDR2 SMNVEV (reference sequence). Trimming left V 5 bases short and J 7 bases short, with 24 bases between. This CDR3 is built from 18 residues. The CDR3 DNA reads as TGTGCCAGCAGTGCGCGGGTACCCACCCGGGGAGTGAATTCACCCCTCCACTTT. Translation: CASSARVPTRGVNSPLHF.

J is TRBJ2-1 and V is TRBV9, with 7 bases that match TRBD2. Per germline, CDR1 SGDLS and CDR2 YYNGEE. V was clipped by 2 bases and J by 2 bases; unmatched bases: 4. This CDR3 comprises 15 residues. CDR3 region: CASSVRGVAYNEQFF. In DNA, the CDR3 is TGTGCCAGCAGCGTCCGGGGGGTCGCCTACAATGAGCAGTTCTTC.

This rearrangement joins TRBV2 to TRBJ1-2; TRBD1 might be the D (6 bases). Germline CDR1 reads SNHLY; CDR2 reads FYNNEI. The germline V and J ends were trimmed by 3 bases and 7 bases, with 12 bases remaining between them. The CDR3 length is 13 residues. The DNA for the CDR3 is TGTGCCAGCAGTGAGGGGGCTAGGCCTGGCTACACCTTC. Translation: CASSEGARPGYTF. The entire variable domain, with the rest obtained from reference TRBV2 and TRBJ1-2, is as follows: EPEVTQTPSHQVTQMGQEVILRCVPISNHLYFYWYRQILGQKVEFLVSFYNNEISEKSEIFDDQFSVERPDGSNFTLKIRSTKLEDSAMYFCASSEGARPGYTFGSGTRLTVV.

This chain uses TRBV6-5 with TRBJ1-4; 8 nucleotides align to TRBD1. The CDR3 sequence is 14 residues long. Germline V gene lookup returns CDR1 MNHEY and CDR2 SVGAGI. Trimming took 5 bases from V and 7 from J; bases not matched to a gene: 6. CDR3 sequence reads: CASSTRGLGEKLFF. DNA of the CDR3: TGTGCCAGCAGTACCAGGGGGCTCGGTGAAAAACTGTTTTTT.

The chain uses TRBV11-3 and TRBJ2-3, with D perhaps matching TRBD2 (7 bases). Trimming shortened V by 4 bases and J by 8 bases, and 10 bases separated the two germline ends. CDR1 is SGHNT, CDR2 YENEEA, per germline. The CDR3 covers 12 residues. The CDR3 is CASSSGGGTQYF. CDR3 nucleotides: TGTGCCAGCAGCTCGGGGGGCGGTACGCAGTATTTT.

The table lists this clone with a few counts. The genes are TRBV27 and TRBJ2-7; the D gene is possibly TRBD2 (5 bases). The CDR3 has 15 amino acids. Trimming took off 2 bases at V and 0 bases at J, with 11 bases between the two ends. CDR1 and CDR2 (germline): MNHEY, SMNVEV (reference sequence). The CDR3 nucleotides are TGTGCCAGCAGTTTAGAGGGCGGGCGCTCCTACGAGCAGTACTTC. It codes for CASSLEGGRSYEQYF.

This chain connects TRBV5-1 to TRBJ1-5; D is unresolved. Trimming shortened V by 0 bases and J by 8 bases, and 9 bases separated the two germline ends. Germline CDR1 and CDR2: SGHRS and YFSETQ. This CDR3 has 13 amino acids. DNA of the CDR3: TGCGCCAGCAGCTTGGACTTTCGCGAGCCCCAGCATTTT. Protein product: CASSLDFREPQHF. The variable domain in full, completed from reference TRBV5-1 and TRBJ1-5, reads KAGVTQTPRYLIKTRGQQVTLSCSPISGHRSVSWYQQTPGQGLQFLFEYFSETQRNKGNFPGRFSGRQFSNSRSEMNVSTLELGDSALYLCASSLDFREPQHFGDGTRLSIL.

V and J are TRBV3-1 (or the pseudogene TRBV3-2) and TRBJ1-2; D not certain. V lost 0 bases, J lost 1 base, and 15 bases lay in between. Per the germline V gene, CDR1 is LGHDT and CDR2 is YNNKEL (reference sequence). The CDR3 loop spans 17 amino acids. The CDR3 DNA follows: TGTGCCAGCAGCCAAGATCGAGGACGGAGGTTTAACTATGGCTACACCTTC. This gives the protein CASSQDRGRRFNYGYTF.

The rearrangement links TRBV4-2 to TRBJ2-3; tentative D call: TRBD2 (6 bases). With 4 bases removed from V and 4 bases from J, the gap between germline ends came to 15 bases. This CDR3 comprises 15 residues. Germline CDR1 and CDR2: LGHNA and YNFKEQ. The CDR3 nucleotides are TGTGCCAGCAGCCCTTTGGGACTGAGGGCAGATACGCAGTATTTT. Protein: CASSPLGLRADTQYF.

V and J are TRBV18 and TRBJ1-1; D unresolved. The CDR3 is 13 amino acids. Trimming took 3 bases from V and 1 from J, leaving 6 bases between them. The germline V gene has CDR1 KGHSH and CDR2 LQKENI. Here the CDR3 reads CASSPNSNTEAFF. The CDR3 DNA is TGTGCCAGCTCACCTAACTCGAACACTGAAGCTTTCTTT. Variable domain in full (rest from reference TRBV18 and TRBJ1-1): NAGVMQNPRHLVRRRGQEARLRCSPMKGHSHVYWYRQLPEEGLKFMVYLQKENIIDESGMPKERFSAEFPKEGPSILRIQQVVRGDSAAYFCASSPNSNTEAFFGQGTRLTVV.

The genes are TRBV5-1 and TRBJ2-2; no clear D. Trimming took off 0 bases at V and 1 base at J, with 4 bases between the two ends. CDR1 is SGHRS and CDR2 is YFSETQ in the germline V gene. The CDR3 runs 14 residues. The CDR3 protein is CASSLVRNTGELFF. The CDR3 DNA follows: TGCGCCAGCAGCTTGGTCCGGAACACCGGGGAGCTGTTTTTT.

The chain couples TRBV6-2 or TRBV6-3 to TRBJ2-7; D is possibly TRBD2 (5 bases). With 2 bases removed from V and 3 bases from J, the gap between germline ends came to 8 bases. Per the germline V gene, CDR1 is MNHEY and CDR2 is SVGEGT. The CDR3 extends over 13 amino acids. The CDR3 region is CASSYRENYEQYF. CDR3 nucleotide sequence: TGTGCCAGCAGTTACAGGGAGAACTACGAGCAGTACTTC.

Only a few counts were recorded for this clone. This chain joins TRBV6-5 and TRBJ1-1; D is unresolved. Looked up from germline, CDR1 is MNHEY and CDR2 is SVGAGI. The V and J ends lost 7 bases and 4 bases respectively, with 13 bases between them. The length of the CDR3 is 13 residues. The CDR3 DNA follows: TGTGCCAGCACCGGAGGCGCCGGCACTGAAGCTTTCTTT. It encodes CASTGGAGTEAFF.

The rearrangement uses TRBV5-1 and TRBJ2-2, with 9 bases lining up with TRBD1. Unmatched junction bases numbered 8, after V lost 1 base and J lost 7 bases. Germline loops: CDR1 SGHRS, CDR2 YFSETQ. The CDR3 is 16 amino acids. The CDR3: CASSLTWDRESGELFF. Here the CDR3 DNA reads TGCGCCAGCAGCTTGACTTGGGACAGGGAAAGCGGGGAGCTGTTTTTT.

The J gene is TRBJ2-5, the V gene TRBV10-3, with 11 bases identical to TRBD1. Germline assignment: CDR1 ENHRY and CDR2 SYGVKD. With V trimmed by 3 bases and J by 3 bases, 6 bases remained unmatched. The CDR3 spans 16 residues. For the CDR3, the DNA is TGTGCCATCAGTGATACGTGGACAGGGGGCGAAGAGACCCAGTACTTC. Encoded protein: CAISDTWTGGEETQYF.